The 4 T cell receptor beta chains in this list originate from one sample, sequenced in a study of blood T cell repertoires in COVID-19. Method: immunoSEQ multiplex PCR; TCRdb's copy keeps in-frame clones and lacks some. The table has roughly 200,000 clones, around 80% seen once; the top ten hold around 7.8%. Sequencing input: peripheral blood. Receptors originate from a woman aged 55 to 70 with COVID-19, enrolled during active disease.

The chain uses TRBV3-1 (or the pseudogene TRBV3-2) and TRBJ1-2; 8 positions match TRBD1. The junction had 4 bases not matched to a gene; V was cut back by 4 bases and J by 6 bases. The CDR3 totals 13 residues. The germline V gene encodes CDR1 LGHDT and CDR2 YNNKEL (reference sequence). The CDR3 DNA reads TGTGCCAGCAGCCTCGGACAGGGTCATGGCTACACCTTC. Its translation: CASSLGQGHGYTF.

This clone occurred a few times. The chain couples TRBV27 to TRBJ1-6, with D perhaps TRBD1 (5 bases). CDR3 length equals 15 residues. Germline V gives CDR1 MNHEY, CDR2 SMNVEV (reference sequence). The ends were cut back, 5 bases at V and 9 bases at J, with 17 bases in the middle. As DNA, the CDR3 is TGTGCCAGCAGTATGACAGCCCTCATAGGTTCACCCCTCCACTTT. Its protein product is CASSMTALIGSPLHF.

This clone was seen a single time. The chain recombines TRBV6-1 with TRBJ2-2, with D perhaps matching TRBD2 (6 bases). CDR3 length: 15 residues. V lost 2 bases to trimming and J lost 6 bases, with 13 bases between them. Germline V lookup: CDR1 MNHNS, CDR2 SASEGT. This CDR3 reads CASSEQWRGPGELFF. The CDR3 region has the DNA TGTGCCAGCAGTGAACAGTGGCGGGGACCCGGGGAGCTGTTTTTT.

The rearrangement uses TRBV11-2 and TRBJ2-3, with 9 bases fitting TRBD2. Germline V gives CDR1 SGHAT, CDR2 FQNNGV. The CDR3 loop spans 16 amino acids. V trimming: 4 bases; J trimming: 0 bases; junction bases outside the gene matches: 5. In DNA, the CDR3 is TGTGCCAGCAGCTACCTAGCGGGAAGTAGCACAGATACGCAGTATTTT. The encoded protein is CASSYLAGSSTDTQYF.